This T cell receptor (beta chain) was profiled in a study of post-analysis software for immune sequencing data. Whole-study context: Disease courses included relapsing-remitting, secondary progressive and progressive-relapsing multiple sclerosis.

Notes on this clonotype: Its antigen is currently unknown. Just one base apart from a much larger clone, this may be a read error.

CDR1 is DFQATT and CDR2 is SNEGSKA in the germline V gene (reference sequence). The V gene lost 0 bases and the J gene lost 1 base, with 10 bases spanning the gap. CDR3 length: 16 residues. General study points: With TRBV5-6, TRBV5-1 and TRBV20-1 included, about five TRBV segments were more frequent in patients than in controls.

Built from TCR beta cDNA, the libraries had unique molecular identifiers in them. MiXCR was run by TCRdb on the PCR reads, yielding one entry per CDR3 protein. The table has under 200,000 distinct CDR3 sequences, 29% seen once. The sample comprised blood. This chain uses TRBV20-1 with TRBJ2-6, with D perhaps matching TRBD2 (5 bases). This TCR derives from a girl aged 2 to 17 with multiple sclerosis. CDR3 sequence (DNA): TGCAGTGCTAGAGACCGACGGGGATCTGGGGCCAACGTCCTGACTTTC. Amino acid sequence: CSARDRRGSGANVLTF.